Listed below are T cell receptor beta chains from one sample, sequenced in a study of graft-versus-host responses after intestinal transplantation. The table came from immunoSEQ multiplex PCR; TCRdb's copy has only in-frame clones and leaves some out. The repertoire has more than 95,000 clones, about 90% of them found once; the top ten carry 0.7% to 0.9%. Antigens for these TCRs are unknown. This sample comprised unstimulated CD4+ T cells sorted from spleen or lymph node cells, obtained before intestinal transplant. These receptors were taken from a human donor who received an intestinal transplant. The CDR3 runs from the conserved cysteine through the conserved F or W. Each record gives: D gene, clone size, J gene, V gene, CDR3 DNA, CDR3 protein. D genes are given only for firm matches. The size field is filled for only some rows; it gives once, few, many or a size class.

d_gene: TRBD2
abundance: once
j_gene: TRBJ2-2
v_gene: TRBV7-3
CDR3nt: TGTGCCAGCAGCTTATTTGGGGGAGGGCCCACCGGGGAGCTGTTTTTT
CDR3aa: CASSLFGGGPTGELFF

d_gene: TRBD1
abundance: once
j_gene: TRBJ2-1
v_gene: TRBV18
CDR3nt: TGTGCCAGCTCACCGGGGGACAGCTACAATGAGCAGTTCTTC
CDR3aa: CASSPGDSYNEQFF

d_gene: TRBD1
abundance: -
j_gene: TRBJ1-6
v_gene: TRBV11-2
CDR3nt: TGTGCCAGCAGCTGGTCCGGGACAGGGCACAATTCACCCCTCCACTTT
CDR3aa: CASSWSGTGHNSPLHF

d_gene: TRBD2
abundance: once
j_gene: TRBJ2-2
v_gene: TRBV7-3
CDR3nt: TGTGCCAGCAGCTCGGGACTATCCACCGGGGAGCTGTTTTTT
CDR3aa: CASSSGLSTGELFF

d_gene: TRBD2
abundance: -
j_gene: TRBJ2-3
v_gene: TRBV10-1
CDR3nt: TGCGCCAGCAGTAGGACTAGCGGGGCCCAGCCAGATACGCAGTATTTT
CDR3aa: CASSRTSGAQPDTQYF

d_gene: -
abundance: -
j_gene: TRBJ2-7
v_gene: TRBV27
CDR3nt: TGTGCCAGCAGTTCTTCAGATTCTTACGAGCAGTACTTC
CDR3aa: CASSSSDSYEQYF

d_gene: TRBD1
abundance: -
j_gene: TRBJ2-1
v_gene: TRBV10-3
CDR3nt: TGTGCCATCAATCGGGACAGAGCCTACAATGAGCAGTTCTTC
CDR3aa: CAINRDRAYNEQFF

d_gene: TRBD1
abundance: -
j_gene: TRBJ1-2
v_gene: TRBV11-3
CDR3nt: TGTGCCAGCAGCCTGACAGGGATGCGTGGCTACACCTTC
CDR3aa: CASSLTGMRGYTF

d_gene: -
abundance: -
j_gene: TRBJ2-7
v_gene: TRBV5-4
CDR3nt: TGTGCCAGCAGCTTGGGAGGCAGGACCCCCTACGAGCAGTACTTC
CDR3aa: CASSLGGRTPYEQYF

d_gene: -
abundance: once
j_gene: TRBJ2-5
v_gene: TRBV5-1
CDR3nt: TGCGCCAGCAGCTTAGACCAAGAGACCCAGTACTTC
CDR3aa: CASSLDQETQYF

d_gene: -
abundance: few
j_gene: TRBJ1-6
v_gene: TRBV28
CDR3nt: TGTGCCAGCACCACGGGGGGGGGCGCCTATAATTCACCCCTCCACTTT
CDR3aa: CASTTGGGAYNSPLHF

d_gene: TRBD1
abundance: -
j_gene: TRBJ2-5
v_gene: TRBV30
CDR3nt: TGTGCCTGGAAGGACAGGGGAAGGTGGGAGACCCAGTACTTC
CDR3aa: CAWKDRGRWETQYF

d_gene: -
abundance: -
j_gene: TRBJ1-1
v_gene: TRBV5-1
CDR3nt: TGCGCCAGCAGCTCCGGGACACAGAACACTGAAGCTTTCTTT
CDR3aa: CASSSGTQNTEAFF

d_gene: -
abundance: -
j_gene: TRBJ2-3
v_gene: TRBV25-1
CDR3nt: TGTGCCAGCAGTGAATCAGGGGGCACAGATACGCAGTATTTT
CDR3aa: CASSESGGTDTQYF

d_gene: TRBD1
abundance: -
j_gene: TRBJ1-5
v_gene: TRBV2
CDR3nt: TGTGCCAGCAGTGGGACAGGGAACCAGCCCCAGCATTTT
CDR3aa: CASSGTGNQPQHF

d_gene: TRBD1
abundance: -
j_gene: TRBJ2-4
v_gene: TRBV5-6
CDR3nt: TGTGCCAGCAGCTTGGGGCTCCGGGACAGGGCAAACATTCAGTACTTC
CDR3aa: CASSLGLRDRANIQYF

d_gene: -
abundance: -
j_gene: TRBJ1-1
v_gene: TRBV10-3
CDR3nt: TGTGCCATCCTCCAGCATCAGGGGATCGCGACTGAAGCTTTCTTT
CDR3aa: CAILQHQGIATEAFF

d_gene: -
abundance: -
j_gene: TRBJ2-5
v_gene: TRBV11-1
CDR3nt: TGTGCCAGCAGCTTAAACCGGGTCCAAGAGACCCAGTACTTC
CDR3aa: CASSLNRVQETQYF

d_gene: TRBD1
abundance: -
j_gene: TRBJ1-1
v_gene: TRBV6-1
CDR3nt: TGTGCCAGCTCCAATCTCCGACAGGGCGACACTGAAGCTTTCTTT
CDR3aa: CASSNLRQGDTEAFF

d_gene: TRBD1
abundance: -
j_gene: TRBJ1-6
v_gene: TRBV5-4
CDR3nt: TGTGCCAGCAGCTCTTCAGGGGGCCCGAATTCACCCCTCCACTTT
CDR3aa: CASSSSGGPNSPLHF

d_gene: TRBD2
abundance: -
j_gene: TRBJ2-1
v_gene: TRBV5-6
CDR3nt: TGTGCCAGCAGCTTAGATGGGACTAGCGGGGGGGCCGATCAGTTCTTC
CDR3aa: CASSLDGTSGGADQFF

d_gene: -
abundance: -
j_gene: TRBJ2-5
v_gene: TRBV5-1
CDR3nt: TGCGCCAGCAGCCGCAACCAAGAGACCCAGTACTTC
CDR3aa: CASSRNQETQYF

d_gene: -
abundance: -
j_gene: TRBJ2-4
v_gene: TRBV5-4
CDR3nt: TGTGCCAGCAGCTTAGTGGGGGTAGGCAAAAACATTCAGTACTTC
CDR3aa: CASSLVGVGKNIQYF

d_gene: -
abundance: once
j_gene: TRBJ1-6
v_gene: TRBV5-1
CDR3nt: TGCGCCAGCAGCTTGGGCGACTATTATAATTCACCCCTCCACTTT
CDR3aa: CASSLGDYYNSPLHF

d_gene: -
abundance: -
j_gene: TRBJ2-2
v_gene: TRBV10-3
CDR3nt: TGTGCCATCAGTGAGGGGGCGAACACCGGGGAGCTGTTTTTT
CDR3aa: CAISEGANTGELFF

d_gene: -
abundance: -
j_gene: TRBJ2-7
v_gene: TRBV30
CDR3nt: TGTGCCTATGCCAACAGGTGGCCTTACGAGCAGTACTTC
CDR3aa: CAYANRWPYEQYF

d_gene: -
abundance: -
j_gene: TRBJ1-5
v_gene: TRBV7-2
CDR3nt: TGTGCCAGCAGCTTCCGAGGCGGGAGCAATCAGCCCCAGCATTTT
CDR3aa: CASSFRGGSNQPQHF

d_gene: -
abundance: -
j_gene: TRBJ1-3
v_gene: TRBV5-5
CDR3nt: TGTGCCAGCAGCGATACAGGATCTGGAAACACCATATATTTT
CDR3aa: CASSDTGSGNTIYF

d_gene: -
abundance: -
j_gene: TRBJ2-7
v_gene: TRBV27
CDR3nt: TGTGCCAGCAGTTTATCAGACAGACCTTCTTTTGAGCAGTACTTC
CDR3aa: CASSLSDRPSFEQYF

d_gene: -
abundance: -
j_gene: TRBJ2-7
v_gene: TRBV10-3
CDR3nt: TGTGCCATCAGTGATTACTCCTACGAGCAGTACTTC
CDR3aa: CAISDYSYEQYF

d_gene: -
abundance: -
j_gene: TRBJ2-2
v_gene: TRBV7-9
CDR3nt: TGTGCCAGCAGCTCCCCGAGGGCTAGCACGAACACCGGGGAGCTGTTTTTT
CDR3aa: CASSSPRASTNTGELFF

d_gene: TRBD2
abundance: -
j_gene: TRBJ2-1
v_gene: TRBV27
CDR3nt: TGTGCCAGCAGTTTTCGCCCACTAGCGGGGGGTAATGAGCAGTTCTTC
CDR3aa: CASSFRPLAGGNEQFF

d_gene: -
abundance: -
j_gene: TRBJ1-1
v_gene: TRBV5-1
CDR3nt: TGCGCCAGCAGCTTGGATAGCCCGAACACTGAAGCTTTCTTT
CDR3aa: CASSLDSPNTEAFF

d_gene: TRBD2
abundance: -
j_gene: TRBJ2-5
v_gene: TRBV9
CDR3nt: TGTGCCAGCAGCGTAGCAAGCGGGAGAACCCAAGAGACCCAGTACTTC
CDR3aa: CASSVASGRTQETQYF

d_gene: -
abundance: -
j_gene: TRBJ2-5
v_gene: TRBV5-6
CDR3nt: TGTGCCAGCAGCTTGTGGGAGACCCAGTACTTC
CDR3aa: CASSLWETQYF

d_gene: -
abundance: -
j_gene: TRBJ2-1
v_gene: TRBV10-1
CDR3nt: TGCGCCAGCAGTGAGTATGTGGGTAATGAGCAGTTCTTC
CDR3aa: CASSEYVGNEQFF

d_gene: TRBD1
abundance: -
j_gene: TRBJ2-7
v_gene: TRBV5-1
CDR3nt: TGCGCCAGCAGCTTCGACAGGGGCCCATACGAGCAGTACTTC
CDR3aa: CASSFDRGPYEQYF

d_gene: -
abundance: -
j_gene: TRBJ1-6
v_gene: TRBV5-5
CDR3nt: TGTGCCAGCAGCTTAACCGGGACGGACAATTCACCCCTCCACTTT
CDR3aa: CASSLTGTDNSPLHF